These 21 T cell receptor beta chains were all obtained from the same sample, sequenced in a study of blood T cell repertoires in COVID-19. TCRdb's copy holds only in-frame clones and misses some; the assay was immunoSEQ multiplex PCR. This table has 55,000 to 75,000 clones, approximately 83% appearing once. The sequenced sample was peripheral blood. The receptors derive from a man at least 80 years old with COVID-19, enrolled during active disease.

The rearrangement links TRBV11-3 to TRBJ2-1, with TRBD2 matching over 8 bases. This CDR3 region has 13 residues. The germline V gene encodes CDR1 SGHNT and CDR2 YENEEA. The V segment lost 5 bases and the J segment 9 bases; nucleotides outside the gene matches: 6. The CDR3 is CASSPSGRTEQFF. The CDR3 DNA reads TGTGCCAGCAGCCCGAGCGGGAGAACTGAGCAGTTCTTC.

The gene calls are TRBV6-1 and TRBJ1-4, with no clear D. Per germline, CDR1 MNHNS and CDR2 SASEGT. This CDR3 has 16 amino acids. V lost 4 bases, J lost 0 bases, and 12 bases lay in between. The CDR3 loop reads CASSALVGATNEKLFF. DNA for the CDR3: TGTGCCAGCAGTGCGTTGGTAGGAGCAACTAATGAAAAACTGTTTTTT.

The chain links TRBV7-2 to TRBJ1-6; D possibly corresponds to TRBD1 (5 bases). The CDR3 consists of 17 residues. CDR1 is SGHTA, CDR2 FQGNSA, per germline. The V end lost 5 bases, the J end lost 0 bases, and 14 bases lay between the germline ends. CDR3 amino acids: CASSPAGGSSYNSPLHF. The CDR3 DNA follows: TGTGCCAGCAGCCCAGCGGGGGGGAGCTCCTATAATTCACCCCTCCACTTT. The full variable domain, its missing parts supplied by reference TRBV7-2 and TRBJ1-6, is GAGVSQSPSNKVTEKGKDVELRCDPISGHTALYWYRQSLGQGLEFLIYFQGNSAPDKSGLPSDRFSAERTGGSVSTLTIQRTQQEDSAVYLCASSPAGGSSYNSPLHFGNGTRLTVT.

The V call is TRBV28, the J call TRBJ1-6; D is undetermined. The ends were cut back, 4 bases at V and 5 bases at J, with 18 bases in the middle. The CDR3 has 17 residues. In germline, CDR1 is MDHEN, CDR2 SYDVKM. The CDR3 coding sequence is TGTGCCAGCAGTTCCCGACCCACCGGGCGGGATAATTCACCCCTCCACTTT. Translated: CASSSRPTGRDNSPLHF. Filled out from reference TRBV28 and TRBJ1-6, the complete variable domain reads DVKVTQSSRYLVKRTGEKVFLECVQDMDHENMFWYRQDPGLGLRLIYFSYDVKMKEKGDIPEGYSVSREKKERFSLILESASTNQTSMYLCASSSRPTGRDNSPLHFGNGTRLTVT.

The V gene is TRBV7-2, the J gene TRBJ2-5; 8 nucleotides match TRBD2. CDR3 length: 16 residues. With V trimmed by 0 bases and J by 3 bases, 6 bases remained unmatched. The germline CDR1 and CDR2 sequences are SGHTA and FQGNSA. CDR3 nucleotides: TGTGCCAGCAGCTTAGCGCCCCTAGCGGGTAAAGAGACCCAGTACTTC. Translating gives CASSLAPLAGKETQYF.

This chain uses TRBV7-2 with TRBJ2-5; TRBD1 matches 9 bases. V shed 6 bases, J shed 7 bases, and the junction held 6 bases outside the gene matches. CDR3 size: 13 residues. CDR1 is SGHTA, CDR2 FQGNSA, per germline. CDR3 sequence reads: CASSQDRGRTQYF. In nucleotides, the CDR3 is TGTGCCAGCAGTCAGGACAGGGGAAGGACCCAGTACTTC.

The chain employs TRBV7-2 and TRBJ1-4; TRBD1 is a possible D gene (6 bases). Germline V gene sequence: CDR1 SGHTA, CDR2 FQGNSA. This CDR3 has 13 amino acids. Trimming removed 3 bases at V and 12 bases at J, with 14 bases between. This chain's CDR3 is CASSLVTGRELFF. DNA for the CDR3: TGTGCCAGCAGCTTGGTTACAGGGCGGGAACTGTTTTTT.

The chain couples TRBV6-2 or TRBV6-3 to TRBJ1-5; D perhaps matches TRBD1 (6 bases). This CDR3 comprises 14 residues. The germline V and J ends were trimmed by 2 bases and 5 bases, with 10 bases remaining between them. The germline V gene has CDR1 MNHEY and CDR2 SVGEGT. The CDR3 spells CASSYTQGYQPQHF. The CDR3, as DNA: TGTGCCAGCAGTTACACACAGGGATATCAGCCCCAGCATTTT.

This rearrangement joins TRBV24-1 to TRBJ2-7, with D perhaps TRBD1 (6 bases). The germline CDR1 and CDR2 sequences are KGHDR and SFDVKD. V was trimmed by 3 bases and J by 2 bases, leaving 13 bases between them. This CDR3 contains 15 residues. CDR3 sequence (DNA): TGTGCCACCAGTGATGAAGGGGGACCCCCCTACGAGCAGTACTTC. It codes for CATSDEGGPPYEQYF.

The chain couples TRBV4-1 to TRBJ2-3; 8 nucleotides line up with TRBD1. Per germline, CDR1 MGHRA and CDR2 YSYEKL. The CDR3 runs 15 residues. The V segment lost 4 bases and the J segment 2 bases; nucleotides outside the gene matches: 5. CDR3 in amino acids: CASSLRQGFTDTQYF. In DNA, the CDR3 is TGCGCCAGCAGCCTTCGACAGGGGTTCACAGATACGCAGTATTTT.

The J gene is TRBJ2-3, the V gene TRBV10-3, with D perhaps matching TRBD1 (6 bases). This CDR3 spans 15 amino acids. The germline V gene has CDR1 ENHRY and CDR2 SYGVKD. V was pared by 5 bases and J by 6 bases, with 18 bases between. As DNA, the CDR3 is TGTGCCATCAGTCCGAGTGGGGGCCCCGGGGATACGCAGTATTTT. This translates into CAISPSGGPGDTQYF.

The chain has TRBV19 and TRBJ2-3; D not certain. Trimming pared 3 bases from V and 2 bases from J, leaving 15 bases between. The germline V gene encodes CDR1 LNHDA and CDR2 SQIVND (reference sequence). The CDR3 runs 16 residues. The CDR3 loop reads CASSMVTRVATDTQYF. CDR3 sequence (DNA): TGTGCCAGTAGTATGGTGACAAGAGTGGCCACAGATACGCAGTATTTT.

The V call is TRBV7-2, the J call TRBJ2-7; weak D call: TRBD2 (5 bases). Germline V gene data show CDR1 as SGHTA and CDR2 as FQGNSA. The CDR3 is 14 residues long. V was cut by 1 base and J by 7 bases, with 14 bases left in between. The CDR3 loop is CASSLDPTAAEQYF. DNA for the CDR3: TGTGCCAGCAGCTTAGACCCCACAGCGGCGGAGCAGTACTTC.

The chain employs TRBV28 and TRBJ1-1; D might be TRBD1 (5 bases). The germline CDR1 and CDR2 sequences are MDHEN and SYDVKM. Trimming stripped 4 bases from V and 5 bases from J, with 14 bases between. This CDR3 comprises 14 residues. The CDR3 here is CASSSPGMATEAFF. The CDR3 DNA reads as TGTGCCAGCAGTTCCCCAGGGATGGCGACTGAAGCTTTCTTT.

CDR3 nucleotide sequence: TGTGCCAGCAGCCAAGAAGGCGGAACTAGCGGGCCCCCCTACGAGCAGTACGTC. Its translation: CASSQEGGTSGPPYEQYV. The chain recombines TRBV3-1 (or the pseudogene TRBV3-2) with TRBJ2-7, with TRBD2 matching 9 bases. Per germline, CDR1 LGHDT and CDR2 YNNKEL (reference sequence). The CDR3 totals 18 residues. V was pared by 0 bases and J by 2 bases, with 11 bases of the junction left unmatched.

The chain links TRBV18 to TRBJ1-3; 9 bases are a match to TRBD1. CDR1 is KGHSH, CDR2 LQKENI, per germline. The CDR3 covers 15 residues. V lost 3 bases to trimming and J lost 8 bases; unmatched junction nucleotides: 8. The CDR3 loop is CASSPTGGRQDTIYF. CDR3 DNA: TGTGCCAGCTCACCTACAGGGGGCCGGCAGGACACCATATATTTT.

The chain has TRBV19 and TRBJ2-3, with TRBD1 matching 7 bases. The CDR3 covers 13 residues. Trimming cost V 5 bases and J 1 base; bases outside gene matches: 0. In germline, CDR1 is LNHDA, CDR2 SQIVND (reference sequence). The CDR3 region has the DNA TGTGCCAGTAGTCAGGGGGGCACAGATACGCAGTATTTT. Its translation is CASSQGGTDTQYF.

CDR3 coding DNA: TGTGCCATCAGTGAGACGGGACAGGGGCTATATGGCTACACCTTC. Translating it yields CAISETGQGLYGYTF. V is TRBV10-3 and J is TRBJ1-2, with TRBD1 matching 10 bases. Germline CDR1 is ENHRY and CDR2 is SYGVKD. This CDR3 contains 15 residues. Trimming removed 2 bases from V and 5 bases from J; junction bases left unmatched: 5.

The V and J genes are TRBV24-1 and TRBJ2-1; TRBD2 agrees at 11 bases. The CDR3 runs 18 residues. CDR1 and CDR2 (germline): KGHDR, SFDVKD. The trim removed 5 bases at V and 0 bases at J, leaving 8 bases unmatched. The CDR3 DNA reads TGTGCCACCAGTGCCCCTAGCGGGAGGACGAGCTCCTACAATGAGCAGTTCTTC. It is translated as CATSAPSGRTSSYNEQFF.

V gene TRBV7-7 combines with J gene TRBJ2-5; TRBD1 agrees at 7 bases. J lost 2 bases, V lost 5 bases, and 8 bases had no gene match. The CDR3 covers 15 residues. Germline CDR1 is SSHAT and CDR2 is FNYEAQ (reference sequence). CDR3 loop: CASSPNPTGQETQYF. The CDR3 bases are TGTGCCAGCAGCCCAAACCCGACAGGGCAAGAGACCCAGTACTTC.

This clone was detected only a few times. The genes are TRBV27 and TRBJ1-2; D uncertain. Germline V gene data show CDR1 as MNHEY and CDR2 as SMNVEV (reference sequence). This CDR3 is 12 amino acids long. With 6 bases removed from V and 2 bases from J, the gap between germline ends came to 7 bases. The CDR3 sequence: CASRTSNYGYTF. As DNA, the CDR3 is TGTGCCAGCAGAACATCGAACTATGGCTACACCTTC.